Each of the 30 T cell receptor beta chains below was sequenced from the same sample in a study of blood T cell repertoires in COVID-19. The protocol was immunoSEQ multiplex PCR, while the TCRdb copy is restricted to in-frame clones and leaves out a portion. This sample has 130,000 to 150,000 clones, with around 87% found just once. Material: PBMCs or T cells enriched from blood (not recorded which). The receptor set was obtained from a man aged 55 to 70 who had recovered from COVID-19.

This clone was observed a single time. The chain couples TRBV19 to TRBJ2-7; the D gene is possibly TRBD1 (5 bases). Trimming took off 7 bases at V and 0 bases at J, with 13 bases between the two ends. CDR1 is LNHDA and CDR2 is SQIVND in the germline V gene (reference sequence). The CDR3 is made up of 14 amino acids. The CDR3 loop reads CASTTDRDSYEQYF. The CDR3 region has the DNA TGTGCCAGTACCACCGACAGAGACTCCTACGAGCAGTACTTC.

The rearrangement links TRBV6-5 to TRBJ1-6; a possible D gene is TRBD1 (6 bases). V lost 5 bases and J lost 9, with 14 bases in between. Germline V gives CDR1 MNHEY, CDR2 SVGAGI. The CDR3 totals 14 residues. In nucleotides, the CDR3 is TGTGCCAGCAGTCCAGGGGAGAGGAGTTCACCCCTCCACTTT. Its protein is CASSPGERSSPLHF.

The V gene is TRBV15, the J gene TRBJ2-7; maybe TRBD1 (5 bases). Trimming removed 0 bases at V and 0 bases at J, with 12 bases between. CDR3 length: 16 residues. Looked up from germline, CDR1 is LNHNV and CDR2 is YYDKDF (reference sequence). CDR3 sequence reads: CATSREARQGSYEQYF. The CDR3 coding sequence is TGTGCCACCAGCAGAGAAGCCCGCCAGGGCTCCTACGAGCAGTACTTC.

This chain links TRBV5-1 with TRBJ1-3, with D perhaps matching TRBD1 (5 bases). The CDR3 spans 15 residues. V lost 0 bases and J lost 2, with 9 bases in between. Per germline, CDR1 SGHRS and CDR2 YFSETQ. The CDR3 DNA reads as TGCGCCAGCAGCTTGGCCGCGGGGGCTGGAAACACCATATATTTT. Its translation is CASSLAAGAGNTIYF.

This rearrangement joins TRBV12-5 to TRBJ2-1; TRBD2 aligns across 8 bases. The CDR3 length is 19 residues. Trimming took 5 bases from V and 0 from J; bases not matched to a gene: 15. Germline CDR1 LGHNT, CDR2 FRNRAP. CDR3 sequence reads: CASGQTGTSYYRSYNEQFF. As DNA, the CDR3 is TGTGCTAGTGGTCAAACCGGGACTAGTTACTATCGCTCCTACAATGAGCAGTTCTTC.

The rearrangement links TRBV2 to TRBJ2-2; no clear D. Trimming took 7 bases from V and 1 from J, leaving 7 bases between them. Germline V gene lookup returns CDR1 SNHLY and CDR2 FYNNEI. This CDR3 has 13 amino acids. The CDR3, as DNA: TGTGCCAGCACCAGACAGAACACCGGGGAGCTGTTTTTT. Residues: CASTRQNTGELFF.

The gene calls are TRBV5-5 and TRBJ1-4, with 7 bases lining up with TRBD1. J lost 5 bases, V lost 5 bases, and 9 bases had no gene match. Germline CDR1 reads SGHKS; CDR2 reads YYEKEE (reference sequence). The CDR3 loop spans 15 amino acids. CDR3 nucleotide sequence: TGTGCCAGCAGTCCGGGGACAGCTCTCAATGAAAAACTGTTTTTT. Translated, it gives CASSPGTALNEKLFF.

The chain recombines TRBV11-1 with TRBJ2-7; maybe TRBD2 (6 bases). Germline V gene sequence: CDR1 SGHAT, CDR2 FQDESV (reference sequence). CDR3 length: 15 amino acids. The V and J ends lost 2 bases and 4 bases respectively, with 15 bases between them. CDR3 sequence: CASSLRRGATYEQYF. In nucleotides, the CDR3 is TGTGCCAGCAGCTTACGTCGCGGGGCAACGTACGAGCAGTACTTC.

V usage is TRBV5-5 and J usage is TRBJ1-1; 8 bases are shared with TRBD1. With V trimmed by 4 bases and J by 4 bases, 9 bases remained unmatched. In germline, CDR1 is SGHKS, CDR2 YYEKEE (reference sequence). This CDR3 is 15 amino acids long. In nucleotides, the CDR3 is TGTGCCAGCAGCACCCCCGGGACAGGTTTCACTGAAGCTTTCTTT. It codes for CASSTPGTGFTEAFF.

The chain recombines TRBV5-1 with TRBJ2-3; D is unclear. The CDR3 is 14 residues long. Germline lookup yields CDR1 SGHRS and CDR2 YFSETQ. V was cut by 0 bases and J by 5 bases, with 10 bases left in between. The CDR3 sequence is CASSLDPSGDTQYF. The DNA for the CDR3 is TGCGCCAGCAGCTTGGATCCTTCAGGAGATACGCAGTATTTT.

CDR3 region: CASSLTGTGGGGFGNQPQHF. The CDR3 region has the DNA TGTGCCAGCAGTTTAACCGGGACAGGGGGCGGGGGTTTTGGCAATCAGCCCCAGCATTTT. This chain uses TRBV28 with TRBJ1-5, with 12 nucleotides matching TRBD1. The CDR3 runs 20 residues. Germline V lookup: CDR1 MDHEN, CDR2 SYDVKM. Unmatched junction bases numbered 13, after V lost 2 bases and J lost 2 bases.

V gene TRBV28 combines with J gene TRBJ1-1, with D perhaps TRBD1 (5 bases). Trimming pared 1 base from V and 9 bases from J, leaving 12 bases between. From germline, CDR1 is MDHEN and CDR2 SYDVKM. This CDR3 has 13 amino acids. CDR3 in amino acids: CASSLYGEGKAFF. CDR3 DNA: TGTGCCAGCAGTTTATATGGGGAGGGGAAAGCTTTCTTT.

This clone has a single count. The chain joins TRBV19 to TRBJ1-4; possibly TRBD1 for D (5 bases). Deletions cut 9 bases from V and 8 bases from J, with 19 bases between. There are 14 residues in the CDR3. Germline V gene sequence: CDR1 LNHDA, CDR2 SQIVND (reference sequence). In nucleotides, the CDR3 is TGTGCCAGCAGAAGGACATTGTCAAGCGAAAAACTGTTTTTT. The encoded protein is CASRRTLSSEKLFF.

The chain links TRBV11-2 to TRBJ1-5; D gene ambiguous. Trimming took 2 bases from V and 7 from J, leaving 9 bases between them. The CDR3 runs to 13 residues. Germline V CDR1 and CDR2: SGHAT, FQNNGV. In DNA form, the CDR3 reads TGTGCCAGCAGCTTATCCCAACTCCAGCCCCAGCATTTT. It specifies CASSLSQLQPQHF.

The rearrangement links TRBV10-3 to TRBJ2-1; D remains unclear. The CDR3 length is 12 residues. The V end was cut by 3 bases, the J end by 6 bases, with 6 bases between. Germline V gene lookup returns CDR1 ENHRY and CDR2 SYGVKD. The CDR3 bases are TGTGCCATCAGTGATAACTTCAATGAGCAGTTCTTC. Translating gives CAISDNFNEQFF.

This chain connects TRBV5-1 to TRBJ2-3, with a weak D call TRBD2 (5 bases). V was trimmed by 4 bases and J by 3 bases, leaving 15 bases between them. The CDR3 covers 15 residues. Germline V gives CDR1 SGHRS, CDR2 YFSETQ. CDR3 in amino acids: CASSPFGLITDTQYF. The CDR3 DNA is TGCGCCAGCAGCCCCTTCGGACTTATTACAGATACGCAGTATTTT.

In regard to this clone: The germline gene is not matched at one end of the junction; a read error may be the cause. V gene TRBV29-1 combines with J gene TRBJ2-7; no clear D gene. The CDR3 is 11 residues long. The germline V gene has CDR1 SQVTM and CDR2 ANQGSEA. The CDR3 is CSVELEYAQYF. The CDR3 nucleotides are TGCAGCGTTGAACTAGAGTACGCGCAGTACTTC.

The chain is built from TRBV5-5 and TRBJ1-2; D is unclear. Trimming cost V 5 bases and J 0 bases, with 8 bases left between them. The CDR3 sequence is 13 residues long. Per the germline V gene, CDR1 is SGHKS and CDR2 is YYEKEE (reference sequence). The CDR3 loop reads CASSVQTNYGYTF. In DNA, the CDR3 is TGTGCCAGCAGTGTCCAGACTAACTATGGCTACACCTTC.

The chain recombines TRBV5-4 with TRBJ1-6; D not certain. The CDR3 extends over 13 amino acids. Per the germline V gene, CDR1 is SGHNT and CDR2 is YYREEE (reference sequence). V lost 4 bases and J 6 bases, leaving 8 bases between the germline ends. CDR3 residues: CASSGEGNSPLHF. In DNA, the CDR3 is TGTGCCAGCAGCGGTGAGGGTAATTCACCCCTCCACTTT. The whole variable domain, filled in from reference TRBV5-4 and TRBJ1-6, reads ETGVTQSPTHLIKTRGQQVTLRCSSQSGHNTVSWYQQALGQGPQFIFQYYREEENGRGNFPPRFSGLQFPNYSSELNVNALELDDSALYLCASSGEGNSPLHFGNGTRLTVT.

The chain links TRBV3-1 (or the pseudogene TRBV3-2) to TRBJ1-6; a possible D gene is TRBD1 (6 bases). V was pared by 8 bases and J by 10 bases, with 15 bases between. The CDR3 runs 13 residues. Germline assignment: CDR1 LGHDT and CDR2 YNNKEL (reference sequence). The CDR3 region is CASGVQGGSPLHF. As DNA, the CDR3 is TGTGCCAGCGGGGTACAGGGCGGATCACCCCTCCACTTT.

This rearrangement joins TRBV4-1 to TRBJ2-5; TRBD1 agrees at 7 bases. This CDR3 region has 14 residues. J gave up 2 bases and V 5 bases, and 5 bases lay outside the gene matches. Germline assignment: CDR1 MGHRA and CDR2 YSYEKL. CDR3 sequence (DNA): TGCGCCAGCAGCTCCGGGACAGCTCAAGAGACCCAGTACTTC. It is translated as CASSSGTAQETQYF.

A single count supports this clone. J is TRBJ2-7 and V is TRBV4-1, with TRBD2 identical over 8 bases. The CDR3 covers 13 residues. V lost 4 bases, J lost 7 bases, and 6 bases stayed unmatched. In germline, CDR1 is MGHRA, CDR2 YSYEKL. The CDR3 loop reads CASSPLAGHEQYF. Here the CDR3 DNA reads TGCGCCAGCAGCCCTTTAGCGGGGCATGAGCAGTACTTC.

The rearrangement joins TRBV5-8 to TRBJ1-5, with a weak D call TRBD1 (6 bases). Germline lookup yields CDR1 SGHTS and CDR2 YDEGEE. V lost 4 bases to trimming and J lost 5 bases, with 13 bases between them. This CDR3 is built from 14 residues. The CDR3 sequence: CASSPQGGDQPQHF. CDR3 sequence (DNA): TGTGCCAGCAGCCCACAGGGAGGGGATCAGCCCCAGCATTTT. The full variable domain, with the rest looked up from reference TRBV5-8 and TRBJ1-5, is EAGVTQSPTHLIKTRGQQATLRCSPISGHTSVYWYQQALGLGLQFLLWYDEGEERNRGNFPPRFSGRQFPNYSSELNVNALELEDSALYLCASSPQGGDQPQHFGDGTRLSIL.

This sequence joins TRBV12-3 or TRBV12-4 and TRBJ1-6; D uncertain. This CDR3 is 12 amino acids long. Between the trimmed V and J ends, which lost 2 bases and 7 bases, there was a span of 3 bases. The CDR3 loop reads CASSLINSPLHF. CDR3 coding DNA: TGTGCCAGCAGTTTAATAAATTCACCCCTCCACTTT.

This chain connects TRBV3-1 (or the pseudogene TRBV3-2) to TRBJ1-6; D uncertain. The CDR3 length is 13 residues. The V gene lost 1 base and the J gene lost 6 bases, with 4 bases spanning the gap. Germline CDR1 LGHDT, CDR2 YNNKEL (reference sequence). This CDR3 is CASSQVSNSPLHF. In DNA, the CDR3 is TGTGCCAGCAGCCAAGTCAGTAATTCACCCCTCCACTTT.

This chain uses TRBV7-8 with TRBJ1-2; 10 bases line up with TRBD1. J was trimmed by 7 bases and V by 5 bases; bases with no gene match: 7. This CDR3 comprises 14 residues. The germline V gene encodes CDR1 SGHVS and CDR2 FQNEAQ. CDR3 coding DNA: TGTGCCAGCAGCCCGACAGGGGGCGTGGGTGGCTACACCTTC. Residues: CASSPTGGVGGYTF.

To note about this clone: The germline gene is not matched at one end of the junction; a read error may be the cause. V is TRBV7-9 and J is TRBJ1-6; 7 bases are shared with TRBD1. The V gene's germline CDR1 is SEHNR and CDR2 FQNEAQ (reference sequence). The CDR3 is made up of 14 amino acids. CDR3 sequence reads: CASRLDRENSPLHF. CDR3 sequence (DNA): TGTGCCAGCAGATTAGACAGGGAGAATTCACCCCTCCACTTT.

This clone was detected only a few times. The V and J genes are TRBV28 and TRBJ2-3; D possibly corresponds to TRBD1 (6 bases). Germline V gene data show CDR1 as MDHEN and CDR2 as SYDVKM. The V end was cut by 6 bases, the J end by 3 bases, with 16 bases between. The CDR3 is 15 residues long. DNA for the CDR3: TGTGCCAGCAGCCTACAGGGAGATAGGACAGATACGCAGTATTTT. Translating gives CASSLQGDRTDTQYF.

The chain combines TRBV9 with TRBJ1-1; D may be TRBD1 (6 bases). CDR3 length: 16 amino acids. Trimming pared 0 bases from V and 6 bases from J, leaving 18 bases between. Germline CDR1 reads SGDLS; CDR2 reads YYNGEE. The chain's CDR3 is CASSVGDTGHEAEAFF. The DNA for the CDR3 is TGTGCCAGCAGCGTAGGGGACACCGGTCATGAGGCTGAAGCTTTCTTT.

This sequence joins TRBV9 and TRBJ1-1; 9 bases are shared with TRBD1. The CDR3 length is 11 residues. The ends lost 3 bases at V and 10 bases at J; junction bases unmatched: 1. In germline, CDR1 is SGDLS, CDR2 YYNGEE. The CDR3 nucleotides read TGTGCCAGCAGCGGGACAGGGGTAGCTTTCTTT. Encoded protein: CASSGTGVAFF.